These 4 T cell receptor beta chains came from one sample sequenced in a study of blood T cell repertoires in COVID-19. This table comes from immunoSEQ multiplex PCR, and its TCRdb copy is limited to in-frame clones, with some not included. The sample holds roughly 230,000 clones, 65% to 85% seen once. Sequencing was carried out using PBMCs or T cells enriched from blood (not recorded which). The receptors originated from a man aged 50-59 years who had recovered from COVID-19.

The chain links TRBV5-1 to TRBJ1-2, with a possible D match to TRBD1 (6 bases). Germline assignment: CDR1 SGHRS and CDR2 YFSETQ. CDR3 length: 13 amino acids. V was trimmed by 5 bases and J by 7 bases, leaving 15 bases between them. The CDR3 sequence: CASRTGNVPGYTF. The DNA for the CDR3 is TGCGCCAGCAGAACAGGGAATGTTCCTGGCTACACCTTC. The variable domain in full, completed from reference TRBV5-1 and TRBJ1-2, reads KAGVTQTPRYLIKTRGQQVTLSCSPISGHRSVSWYQQTPGQGLQFLFEYFSETQRNKGNFPGRFSGRQFSNSRSEMNVSTLELGDSALYLCASRTGNVPGYTFGSGTRLTVV.

This chain links TRBV2 with TRBJ1-4; D gene ambiguous. This CDR3 contains 9 residues. Deletions cut 5 bases from V and 14 bases from J, with 6 bases between. Germline V gene sequence: CDR1 SNHLY, CDR2 FYNNEI. Here the CDR3 DNA reads TGTGCCAGCAGTTCTCCGCTGTTTTTT. Its protein is CASSSPLFF.

This rearrangement joins TRBV27 to TRBJ1-1; TRBD1 matches at 11 bases. Looked up from germline, CDR1 is MNHEY and CDR2 is SMNVEV (reference sequence). This CDR3 has 19 residues. V gave up 6 bases and J gave up 3 bases; unmatched junction bases: 18. CDR3 in amino acids: CASSPILIHPGQGDTEAFF. Here the CDR3 DNA reads TGTGCCAGCAGCCCAATACTTATTCACCCGGGACAGGGGGACACTGAAGCTTTCTTT.

The rearrangement links TRBV3-1 (or the pseudogene TRBV3-2) to TRBJ2-5; 9 bases line up with TRBD2. CDR1 and CDR2 from the germline V gene are LGHDT and YNNKEL (reference sequence). The junction had 8 bases not matched to a gene; V was cut back by 6 bases and J by 9 bases. This CDR3 has 13 amino acids. The CDR3 is CASRQPGLAAQYF. The DNA for the CDR3 is TGTGCCAGCAGGCAGCCGGGACTAGCAGCCCAGTACTTC.